This TCR beta chain was sequenced for a study of read filtering for tumor transcriptome and immune sequencing (dated by TCRdb to the early 2020s). Context from the whole study: The cohort had around 16 male and 11 to 15 female patients with a mean age of about 66 years, ranging from 47 to 80. Using the same bone marrow samples, the study compared TCR repertoires obtained by targeted immune repertoire sequencing with those obtained by bulk whole-transcriptome sequencing. By revised international staging, roughly 8 patients were R-ISS I, around 15 were R-ISS II and over 5 were R-ISS III. After DNase treatment, whole-transcriptome libraries were prepared using the TruSeq RNA Access Library Prep Kit. A main aim was a read-filtering strategy for immune repertoire data, specifically whether clonotypes supported by a single read should be removed. Per sample, about 3.5 to 10.27 million TCR-region mapped reads were obtained with IR-seq, compared with only about 85 to 1,400 with RNA-seq.

What the authors observed across the whole study: The sorted CD138-negative fraction was a mixed bone marrow immune population, not purified T cells. The correlation between IR-seq and RNA-seq shared clonotype proportions was increased by removal of single-read clonotypes. Single-read clonotypes made up approximately 79% of clonotypes but only 3.5% to 4% of total reads in IR-seq, compared with roughly three quarters of clonotypes and 44.6% of reads in RNA-seq. Clonotypes were captured by IR-seq at much higher depth and more reliably than by RNA-seq, and smaller IR-seq throughput was sufficient for identification of most shared clonotypes.

From a lookup of the germline V gene, CDR1 and CDR2 are SGHNT and YENEEA. At the junction V is shortened by 4 bases and J by 0 bases, with 9 bases in between. Spanning cysteine to phenylalanine, the CDR3 consists of 14 amino acids. Kept here is only the CDR3 DNA, which spans 42 bases and is read in frame from base 1. TCR libraries were constructed from 400 ng RNA using the Immunoverse kit, and molecular barcoded adaptors covering alpha/delta and beta/gamma chains were employed. The same RNA used for transcriptome sequencing was used for TCR library preparation. Sequencing of the TCR libraries was done on an Illumina HiSeq 4000 with 2 x 150 cycles. Processing in the source paper ran as follows. MiXCR aligned TCR reads to human V, D, J and C references and assembled the aligned reads into CDR3 clonotypes, with quality filtering and error correction included. The tcR package in R was used to analyze clonotype counts and gene usage diversity. For inspection of raw mapping reads, RNA-seq reads were mapped by STAR aligner version 2.5.3a onto GRCh37 of the human genome. To test how sequencing depth affected the clonotypes detected, IR-seq fastq files were randomly downsampled with Seqtk 1.3. The public reads were quality trimmed at Q25 with fastp and then assembled into clones with MiXCR by TCRdb, keeping productive beta chains. Each CDR3 protein appears once, grouped with its most common genes and DNA. These V and J calls originate from TCRdb's pipeline instead of the authors' own analysis. This sample gives 120,000 or so distinct CDR3 sequences in total; 13% of them show up just once. The top ten clones comprise roughly 9.6% of the sample.

Each patient had bone marrow sampled at the time of active disease. Isolation of bone marrow mononuclear cells was performed by Ficoll-Hypaque density gradient centrifugation. To remove myeloma plasma cells, the cells were labeled with CD138 magnetic microbeads on a MACS separator, and CD138-negative cells were then collected by negative selection. The purity of the isolated cells was checked by flow cytometry with CD138 antibodies on an Attune NxT. TRIzol reagent was used to extract total RNA, which was then quantified with a NanoDrop spectrophotometer. For each patient, paired RNA-seq and IR-seq were run on the CD138-negative bone marrow sample from that patient. This clonotype turned up a few times. There is no known antigen for this receptor. No quality values exist for individual bases; no much larger clone is one base distant.

The chain is made from TRBV11-3 and TRBJ2-5; TRBD1 is perhaps the D gene, given 6 matching bases. The sequence was obtained from a donor at least 40 years old with multiple myeloma. The sequenced sample was a population of CD138-negative cells sorted from bone marrow. What this sample's cell subset or site label stands for: bone marrow mononuclear cells depleted of CD138+ plasma/myeloma cells by negative magnetic selection. CDR3 reads: CASSSQGYQETQYF. The nucleotides are TGTGCCAGCAGCTCTCAGGGGTACCAAGAGACCCAGTACTTC.